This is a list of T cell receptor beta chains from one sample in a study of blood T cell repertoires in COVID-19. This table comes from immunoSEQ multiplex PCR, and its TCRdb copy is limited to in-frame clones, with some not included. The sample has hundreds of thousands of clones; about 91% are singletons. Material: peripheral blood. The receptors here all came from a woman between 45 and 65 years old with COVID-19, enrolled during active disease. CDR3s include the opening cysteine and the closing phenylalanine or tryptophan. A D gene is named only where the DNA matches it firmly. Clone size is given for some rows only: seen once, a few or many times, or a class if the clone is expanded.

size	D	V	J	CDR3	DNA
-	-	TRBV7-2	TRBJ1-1	CASSIDTRDTEAFF	TGTGCCAGCAGCATAGACACCCGGGACACTGAAGCTTTCTTT
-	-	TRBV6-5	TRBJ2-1	CASSYSGVHLEQFF	TGTGCCAGCAGTTACTCGGGAGTACACCTGGAGCAGTTCTTC
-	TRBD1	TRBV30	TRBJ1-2	CAWSGDRGYTF	TGTGCCTGGAGTGGGGACAGGGGGTACACCTTC
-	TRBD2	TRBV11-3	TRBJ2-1	CASSISGGASDEQFF	TGTGCCAGCAGCATTAGCGGGGGGGCTTCGGATGAGCAGTTCTTC
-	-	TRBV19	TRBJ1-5	CASSIDPGWGVVSNQPQHF	TGTGCCAGTAGTATAGATCCGGGGTGGGGGGTCGTGAGCAATCAGCCCCAGCATTTT
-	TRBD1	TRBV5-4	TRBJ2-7	CASSLTGLNEQYF	TGTGCCAGCAGCCTGACAGGGCTCAACGAGCAGTACTTC
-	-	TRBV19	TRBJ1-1	CASRQTAGTEAFF	TGTGCCTCCCGACAGACCGCTGGAACTGAAGCTTTCTTT
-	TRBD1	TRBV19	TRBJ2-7	CASSIEGNRGVSEEQYF	TGTGCCAGTAGTATAGAAGGGAACAGGGGCGTCTCTGAAGAGCAGTACTTC
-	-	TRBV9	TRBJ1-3	CASSPRPAGNTIYF	TGTGCCAGCAGCCCCAGGCCTGCGGGAAACACCATATATTTT
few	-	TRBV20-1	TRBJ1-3	CSLRAGNTIYF	TGCAGTCTACGAGCTGGAAACACCATATATTTT
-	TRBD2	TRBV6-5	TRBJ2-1	CASTTSGYNEQFF	TGTGCCAGCACGACTAGCGGGTACAATGAGCAGTTCTTC
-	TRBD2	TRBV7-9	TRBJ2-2	CASSARGTGELFF	TGTGCCAGCAGCGCGCGGGGGACCGGGGAGCTGTTTTTT
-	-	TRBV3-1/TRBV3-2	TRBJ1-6	CASSFRSGGNSPLHF	TGTGCCAGCAGCTTTAGATCGGGGGGAAATTCACCCCTCCACTTT
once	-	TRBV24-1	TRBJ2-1	CATSDGAPDEQFF	TGTGCCACCAGTGATGGGGCCCCGGATGAGCAGTTCTTC
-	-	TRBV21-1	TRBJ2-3	CASSKRRKRGLTDTQYF	TGTGCCAGCAGCAAACGCCGAAAGCGGGGGTTAACAGATACGCAGTATTTT
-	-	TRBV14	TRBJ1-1	CASSQDAHNTEAFF	TGTGCCAGCAGCCAAGATGCACATAACACTGAAGCTTTCTTT
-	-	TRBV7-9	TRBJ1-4	CASSLAVGWRGEKLFF	TGTGCCAGCAGCTTAGCTGTGGGGTGGAGGGGCGAAAAACTGTTTTTT
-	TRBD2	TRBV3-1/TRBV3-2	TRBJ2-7	CASSQVWGTRGVEQYF	TGTGCCAGCAGCCAAGTTTGGGGGACTAGAGGGGTCGAGCAGTACTTC
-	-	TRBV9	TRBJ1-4	CASSVSSSGYSEKLFF	TGTGCCAGCAGCGTTAGCTCATCGGGGTACAGTGAAAAACTGTTTTTT
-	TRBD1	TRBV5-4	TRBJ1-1	CASSRGMTGGTEAFF	TGTGCCAGCAGCAGGGGAATGACAGGGGGCACTGAAGCTTTCTTT
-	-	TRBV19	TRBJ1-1	CASGYRDINTEAFF	TGTGCCAGTGGGTACCGGGACATCAACACTGAAGCTTTCTTT
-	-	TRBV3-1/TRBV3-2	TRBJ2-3	CASSLRGGSSTDTQYF	TGTGCCAGCAGCCTCAGGGGCGGGAGTAGCACAGATACGCAGTATTTT
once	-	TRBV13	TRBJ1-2	CASSLGIKGGDGYTF	TGTGCCAGCAGCTTGGGGATTAAAGGGGGGGATGGCTACACCTTC
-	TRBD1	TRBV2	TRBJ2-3	CASRQGADTQYF	TGTGCCAGCAGGCAGGGGGCGGATACGCAGTATTTT
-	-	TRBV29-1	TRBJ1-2	CSVAGLRDGYTF	TGCAGCGTTGCCGGCCTCCGGGATGGCTACACCTTC
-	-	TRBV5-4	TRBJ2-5	CASSLIAIQETQYF	TGTGCCAGCAGCCTCATAGCTATCCAAGAGACCCAGTACTTC
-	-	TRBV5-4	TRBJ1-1	CASREQGLDTEAFF	TGTGCCAGCAGGGAACAGGGATTGGACACTGAAGCTTTCTTT
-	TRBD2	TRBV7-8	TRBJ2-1	CASSPFGGTSSYNEQFF	TGTGCCAGCAGCCCTTTTGGAGGGACTAGCTCCTACAATGAGCAGTTCTTC
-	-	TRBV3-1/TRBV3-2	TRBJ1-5	CASSPRINQPQHF	TGTGCCAGCAGCCCCAGAATCAATCAGCCCCAGCATTTT
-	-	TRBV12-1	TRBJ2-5	CARDRRRLAGPRTQYF	TGTGCCAGGGATAGGAGGCGGCTAGCGGGGCCCCGGACCCAGTACTTC
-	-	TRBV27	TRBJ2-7	CASSLWQGTNEQYF	TGTGCCAGCAGTTTGTGGCAGGGGACCAACGAGCAGTACTTC
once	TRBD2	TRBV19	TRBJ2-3	CASSSSGETDTQYF	TGTGCCAGTAGTTCTAGCGGAGAGACAGATACGCAGTATTTT
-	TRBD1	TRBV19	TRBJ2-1	CASSINLGQGSNEQFF	TGTGCCAGTAGTATCAACCTCGGACAGGGGAGCAATGAGCAGTTCTTC
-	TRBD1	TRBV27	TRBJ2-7	CASSLGAGGSYEQYF	TGTGCCAGCAGTCTCGGGGCAGGGGGTTCCTACGAGCAGTACTTC
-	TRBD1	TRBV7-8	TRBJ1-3	CASSNRGQGGRTIYF	TGTGCCAGCAGCAATAGGGGACAGGGAGGACGCACCATATATTTT
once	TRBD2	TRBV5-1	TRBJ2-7	CASKRGSSYEQYF	TGCGCCAGCAAGCGGGGCAGCTCCTACGAGCAGTACTTC
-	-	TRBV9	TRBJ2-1	CASSVERVSYNEQFF	TGTGCCAGCAGCGTAGAACGGGTCTCCTACAATGAGCAGTTCTTC
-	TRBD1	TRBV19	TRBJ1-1	CASTTLLSGTVTHEAFF	TGTGCCAGTACCACCCTTCTGAGTGGGACAGTTACTCATGAAGCTTTCTTT